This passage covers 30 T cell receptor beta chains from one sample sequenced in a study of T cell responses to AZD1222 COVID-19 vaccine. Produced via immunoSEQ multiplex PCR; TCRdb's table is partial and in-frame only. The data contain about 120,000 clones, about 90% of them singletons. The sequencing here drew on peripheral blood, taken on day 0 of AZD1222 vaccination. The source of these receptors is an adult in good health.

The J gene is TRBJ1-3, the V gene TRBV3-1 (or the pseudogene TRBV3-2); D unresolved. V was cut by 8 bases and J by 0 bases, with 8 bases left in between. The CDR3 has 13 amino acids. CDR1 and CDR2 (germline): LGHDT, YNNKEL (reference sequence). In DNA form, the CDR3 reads TGTGCCAGCCAGACCGACTCTGGAAACACCATATATTTT. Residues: CASQTDSGNTIYF.

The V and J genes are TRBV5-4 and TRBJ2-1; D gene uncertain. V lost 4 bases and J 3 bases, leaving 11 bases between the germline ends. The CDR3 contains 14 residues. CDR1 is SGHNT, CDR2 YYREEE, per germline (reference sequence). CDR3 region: CASSDKASYNEQFF. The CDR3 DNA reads TGTGCCAGCAGCGATAAGGCCAGCTACAATGAGCAGTTCTTC.

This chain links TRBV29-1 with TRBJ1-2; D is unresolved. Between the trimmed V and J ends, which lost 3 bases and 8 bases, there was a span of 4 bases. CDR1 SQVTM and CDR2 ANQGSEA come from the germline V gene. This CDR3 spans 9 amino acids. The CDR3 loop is CSVEAGYTF. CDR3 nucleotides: TGCAGCGTTGAGGCGGGCTACACCTTC.

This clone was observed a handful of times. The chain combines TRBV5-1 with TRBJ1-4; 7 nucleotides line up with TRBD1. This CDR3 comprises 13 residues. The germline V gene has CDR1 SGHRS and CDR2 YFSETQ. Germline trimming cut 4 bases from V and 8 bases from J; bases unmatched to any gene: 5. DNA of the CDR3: TGCGCCAGCAGCCGGGACAGTGAGGAAAAACTGTTTTTT. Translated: CASSRDSEEKLFF.

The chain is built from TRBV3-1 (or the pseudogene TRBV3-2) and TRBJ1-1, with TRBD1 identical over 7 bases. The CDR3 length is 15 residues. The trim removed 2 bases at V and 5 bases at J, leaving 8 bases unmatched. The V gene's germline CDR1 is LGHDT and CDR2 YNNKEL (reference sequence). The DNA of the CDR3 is TGTGCCAGCAGCCAACCCGACAGGGTAGTTACTGAAGCTTTCTTT. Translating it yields CASSQPDRVVTEAFF.

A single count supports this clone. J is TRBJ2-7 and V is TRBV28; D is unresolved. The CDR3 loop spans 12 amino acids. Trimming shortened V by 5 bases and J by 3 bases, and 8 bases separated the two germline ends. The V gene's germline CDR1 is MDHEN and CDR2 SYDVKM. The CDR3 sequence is CASSPVYYEQYF. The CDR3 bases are TGTGCCAGCAGTCCTGTTTACTACGAGCAGTACTTC.

The CDR3 nucleotides are TGCGCCAGCAGCTCATCAATGAACACTGAAGCTTTCTTT. It codes for CASSSSMNTEAFF. J is TRBJ1-1 and V is TRBV5-1, with unresolved D. This CDR3 has 13 residues. CDR1 is SGHRS and CDR2 is YFSETQ in the germline V gene. Trimming removed 3 bases from V and 0 bases from J, with 6 bases in between.

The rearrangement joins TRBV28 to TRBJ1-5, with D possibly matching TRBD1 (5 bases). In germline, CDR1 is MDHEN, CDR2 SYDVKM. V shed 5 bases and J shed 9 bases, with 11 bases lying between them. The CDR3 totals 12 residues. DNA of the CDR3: TGTGCCAGCAGTGGGGGTTTTGGGCCCCAGCATTTT. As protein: CASSGGFGPQHF.

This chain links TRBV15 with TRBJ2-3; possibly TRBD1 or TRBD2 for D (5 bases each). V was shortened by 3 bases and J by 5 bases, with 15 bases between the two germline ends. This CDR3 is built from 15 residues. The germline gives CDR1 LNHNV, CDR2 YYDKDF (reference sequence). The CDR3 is CATSRERGRGDTQYF. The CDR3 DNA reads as TGTGCCACCAGCAGGGAAAGGGGTCGGGGAGATACGCAGTATTTT.

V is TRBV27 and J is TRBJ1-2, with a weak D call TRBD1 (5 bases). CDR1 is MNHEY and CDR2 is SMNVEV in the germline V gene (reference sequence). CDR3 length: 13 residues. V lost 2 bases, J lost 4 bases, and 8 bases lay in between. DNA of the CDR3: TGTGCCAGCAGTTTACGGGGCGGCTATGGCTACACCTTC. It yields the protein CASSLRGGYGYTF.

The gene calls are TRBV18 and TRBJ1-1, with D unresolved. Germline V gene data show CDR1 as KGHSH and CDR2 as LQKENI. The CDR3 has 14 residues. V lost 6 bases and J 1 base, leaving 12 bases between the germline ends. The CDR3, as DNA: TGTGCCAGCTCCCTCAATAAGGGGAACACTGAAGCTTTCTTT. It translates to CASSLNKGNTEAFF. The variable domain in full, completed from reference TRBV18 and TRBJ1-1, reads NAGVMQNPRHLVRRRGQEARLRCSPMKGHSHVYWYRQLPEEGLKFMVYLQKENIIDESGMPKERFSAEFPKEGPSILRIQQVVRGDSAAYFCASSLNKGNTEAFFGQGTRLTVV.

The CDR3 sequence: CASRAPGLIYEQYF. The CDR3 nucleotides read TGCGCCAGCAGAGCTCCGGGACTTATCTACGAGCAGTACTTC. The genes are TRBV10-2 and TRBJ2-7, with D perhaps TRBD2 (6 bases). Germline V lookup: CDR1 WSHSY, CDR2 SAAADI. V lost 6 bases and J lost 3, with 15 bases in between. This CDR3 comprises 14 residues.

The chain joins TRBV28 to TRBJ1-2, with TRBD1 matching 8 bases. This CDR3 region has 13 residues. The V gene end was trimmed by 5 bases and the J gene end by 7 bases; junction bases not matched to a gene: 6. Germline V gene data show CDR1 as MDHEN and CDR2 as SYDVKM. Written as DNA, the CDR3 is TGTGCCAGCAGTACAGGGGGGAGGTTTGGCTACACCTTC. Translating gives CASSTGGRFGYTF.

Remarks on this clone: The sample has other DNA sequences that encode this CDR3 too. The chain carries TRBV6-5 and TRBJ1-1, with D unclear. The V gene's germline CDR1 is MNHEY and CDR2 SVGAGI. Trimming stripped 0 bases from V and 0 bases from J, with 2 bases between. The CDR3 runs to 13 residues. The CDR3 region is CASSYSMNTEAFF. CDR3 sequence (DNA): TGTGCCAGCAGTTACTCAATGAACACTGAAGCTTTCTTT.

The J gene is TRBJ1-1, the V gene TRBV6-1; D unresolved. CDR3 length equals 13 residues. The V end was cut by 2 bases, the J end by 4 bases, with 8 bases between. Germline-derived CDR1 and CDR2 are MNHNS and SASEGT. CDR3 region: CASSEFFPTEAFF. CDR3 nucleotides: TGTGCCAGCAGTGAATTCTTCCCCACTGAAGCTTTCTTT.

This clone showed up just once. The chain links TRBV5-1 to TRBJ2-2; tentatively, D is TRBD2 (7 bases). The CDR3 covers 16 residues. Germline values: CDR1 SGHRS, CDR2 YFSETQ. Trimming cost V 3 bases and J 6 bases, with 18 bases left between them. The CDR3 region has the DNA TGCGCCAGCAGCTCCGGCTGGACAGCGGGGTCCGGGGAGCTGTTTTTT. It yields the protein CASSSGWTAGSGELFF.

Written as DNA, the CDR3 is TGCGCCAGCAGCACCCAAGTACGCTATGGCTACACCTTC. This translates into CASSTQVRYGYTF. The chain joins TRBV5-1 to TRBJ1-2, with D unclear. The germline V and J ends were trimmed by 4 bases and 4 bases, with 11 bases remaining between them. This CDR3 has 13 amino acids. Per the germline V gene, CDR1 is SGHRS and CDR2 is YFSETQ.

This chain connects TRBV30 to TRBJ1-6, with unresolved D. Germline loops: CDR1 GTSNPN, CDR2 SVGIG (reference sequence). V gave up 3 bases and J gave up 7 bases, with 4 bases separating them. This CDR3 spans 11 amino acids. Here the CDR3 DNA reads TGTGCCTGGAGCGCGAATTCACCCCTCCACTTT. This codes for CAWSANSPLHF. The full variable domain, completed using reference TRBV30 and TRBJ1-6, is SQTIHQWPATLVQPVGSPLSLECTVEGTSNPNLYWYRQAAGRGLQLLFYSVGIGQISSEVPQNLSASRPQDRQFILSSKKLLLSDSGFYLCAWSANSPLHFGNGTRLTVT.

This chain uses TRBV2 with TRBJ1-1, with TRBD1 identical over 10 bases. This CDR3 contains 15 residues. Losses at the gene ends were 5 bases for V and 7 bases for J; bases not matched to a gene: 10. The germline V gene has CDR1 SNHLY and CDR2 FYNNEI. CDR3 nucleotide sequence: TGTGCCAGCAGTCGCACGGGGGGACAGGGGAATGAAGCTTTCTTT. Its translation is CASSRTGGQGNEAFF.

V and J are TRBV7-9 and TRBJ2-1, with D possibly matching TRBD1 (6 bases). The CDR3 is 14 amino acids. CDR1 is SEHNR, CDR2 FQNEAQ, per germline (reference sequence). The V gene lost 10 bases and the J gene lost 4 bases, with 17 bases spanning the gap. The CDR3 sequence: CATTSGEWYNEQFF. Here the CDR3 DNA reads TGTGCCACTACTTCAGGGGAGTGGTACAATGAGCAGTTCTTC.

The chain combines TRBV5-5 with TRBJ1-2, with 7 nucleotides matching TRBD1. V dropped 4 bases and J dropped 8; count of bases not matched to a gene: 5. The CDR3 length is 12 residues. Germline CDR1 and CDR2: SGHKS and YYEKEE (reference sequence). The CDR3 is CASSTLTGGYTF. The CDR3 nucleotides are TGTGCCAGCAGCACCTTGACAGGGGGCTACACCTTC.

The CDR3 loop reads CASRRTGTGGKNEQFF. CDR3 nucleotide sequence: TGCGCCAGCAGGCGTACCGGGACAGGGGGTAAAAATGAGCAGTTCTTC. The genes are TRBV5-1 and TRBJ2-1; 11 bases are a match to TRBD1. Per germline, CDR1 SGHRS and CDR2 YFSETQ. This CDR3 has 16 residues. With V trimmed by 5 bases and J by 7 bases, 11 bases remained unmatched. Using reference TRBV5-1 and TRBJ2-1 for the parts outside the CDR3, the full variable domain is KAGVTQTPRYLIKTRGQQVTLSCSPISGHRSVSWYQQTPGQGLQFLFEYFSETQRNKGNFPGRFSGRQFSNSRSEMNVSTLELGDSALYLCASRRTGTGGKNEQFFGPGTRLTVL.

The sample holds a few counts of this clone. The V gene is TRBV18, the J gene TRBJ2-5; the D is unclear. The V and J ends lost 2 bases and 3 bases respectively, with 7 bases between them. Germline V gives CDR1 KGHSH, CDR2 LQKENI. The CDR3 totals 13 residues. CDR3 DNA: TGTGCCAGCTCACCAAGGACGGAAGAGACCCAGTACTTC. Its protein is CASSPRTEETQYF.

The CDR3 here is CASTPTGGFEKLFF. Written as DNA, the CDR3 is TGTGCCAGCACCCCGACAGGGGGTTTTGAAAAACTGTTTTTT. The chain recombines TRBV21-1 with TRBJ1-4; the table's D call, TRBD1, has no DNA check behind it. TRBV21-1 is marked as a pseudogene. The CDR3 is 14 amino acids.

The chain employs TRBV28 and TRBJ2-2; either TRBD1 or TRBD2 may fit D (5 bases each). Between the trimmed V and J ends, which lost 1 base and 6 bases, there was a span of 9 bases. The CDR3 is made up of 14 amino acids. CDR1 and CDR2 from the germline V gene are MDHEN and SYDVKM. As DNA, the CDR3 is TGTGCCAGCAGTTTATCAGGGAGTCCCGGGGAGCTGTTTTTT. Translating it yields CASSLSGSPGELFF.

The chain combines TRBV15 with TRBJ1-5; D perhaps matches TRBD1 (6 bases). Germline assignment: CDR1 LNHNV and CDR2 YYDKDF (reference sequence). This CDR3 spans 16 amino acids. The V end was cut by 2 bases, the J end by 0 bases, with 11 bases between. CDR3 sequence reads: CATSRSGQISNQPQHF. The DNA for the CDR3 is TGTGCCACCAGCAGATCCGGACAGATTAGCAATCAGCCCCAGCATTTT. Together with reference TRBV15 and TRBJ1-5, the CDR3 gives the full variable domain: DAMVIQNPRYQVTQFGKPVTLSCSQTLNHNVMYWYQQKSSQAPKLLFHYYDKDFNNEADTPDNFQSRRPNTSFCFLDIRSPGLGDTAMYLCATSRSGQISNQPQHFGDGTRLSIL.

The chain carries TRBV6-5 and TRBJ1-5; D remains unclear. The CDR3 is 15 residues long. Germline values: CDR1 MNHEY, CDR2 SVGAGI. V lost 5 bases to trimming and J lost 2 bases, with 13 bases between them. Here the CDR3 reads CASSPHGIGNQPQHF. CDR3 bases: TGTGCCAGCAGTCCCCACGGGATCGGCAATCAGCCCCAGCATTTT.

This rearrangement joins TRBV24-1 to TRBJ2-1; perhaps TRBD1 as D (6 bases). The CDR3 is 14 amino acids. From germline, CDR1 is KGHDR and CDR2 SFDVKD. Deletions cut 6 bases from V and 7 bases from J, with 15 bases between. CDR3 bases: TGTGCCACCAGTCAAGCAGGGGAAGTAAATGAGCAGTTCTTC. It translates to CATSQAGEVNEQFF.

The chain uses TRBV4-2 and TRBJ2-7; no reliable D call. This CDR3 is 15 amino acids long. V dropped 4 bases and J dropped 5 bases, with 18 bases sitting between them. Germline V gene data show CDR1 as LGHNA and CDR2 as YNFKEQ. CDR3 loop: CASSPGRSFVDEQYF. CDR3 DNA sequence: TGTGCCAGCAGCCCGGGTCGAAGTTTTGTCGACGAGCAGTACTTC.

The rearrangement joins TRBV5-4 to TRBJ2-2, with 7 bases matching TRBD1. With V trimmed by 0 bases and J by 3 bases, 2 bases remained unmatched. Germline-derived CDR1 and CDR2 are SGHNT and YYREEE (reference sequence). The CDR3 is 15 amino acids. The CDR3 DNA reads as TGTGCCAGCAGCTTGGCAAGGGGGCACACCGGGGAGCTGTTTTTT. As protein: CASSLARGHTGELFF.